Listed here are 14 T cell receptor beta chains from one sample, sequenced in a study of graft-versus-host responses after intestinal transplantation. Sequenced by immunoSEQ multiplex PCR; TCRdb stores in-frame clones only, minus some. This table holds tens of thousands of clones, approximately 40% found once. The culture paired approximately 200,000 irradiated violet-dye-labeled stimulators with approximately 200,000 CFSE-labeled responders. The specimen comprised alloreactive CD8+ T cells from a mixed lymphocyte reaction culture, sampled before transplantation. Subset reported: CFSE-low proliferating T cells sorted from roughly six-day pre-transplant mixed lymphocyte reaction (GvH or HvG direction). Receptor source: a human patient who was an organ donor for intestinal transplantation.

V gene TRBV2 combines with J gene TRBJ1-3, with a possible D match to TRBD1 (6 bases). Trimming stripped 6 bases from V and 0 bases from J, with 15 bases between. Germline-derived CDR1 and CDR2 are SNHLY and FYNNEI. The CDR3 totals 16 residues. CDR3 coding DNA: TGTGCCAGCAGCCGCGTAGGGGGAGGCTCTGGAAACACCATATATTTT. Translation: CASSRVGGGSGNTIYF.

This chain connects TRBV13 to TRBJ2-3; D is ambiguous. This CDR3 has 13 residues. Per the germline V gene, CDR1 is PRHDT and CDR2 is FYEKMQ (reference sequence). Trimming took off 4 bases at V and 2 bases at J, with 7 bases between the two ends. The CDR3 protein is CASSSLLTDTQYF. In nucleotides, the CDR3 is TGTGCCAGCAGCTCCCTACTCACAGATACGCAGTATTTT.

The rearrangement links TRBV6-5 to TRBJ1-2; unclear D gene. Germline values: CDR1 MNHEY, CDR2 SVGAGI. This CDR3 is built from 13 residues. Trimming took off 4 bases at V and 1 base at J, with 7 bases between the two ends. As DNA, the CDR3 is TGTGCCAGCAGTTCCCTCGTTAACTATGGCTACACCTTC. This translates into CASSSLVNYGYTF.

The V gene is TRBV29-1, the J gene TRBJ2-7, with 8 bases aligning to TRBD2. The ends lost 7 bases at V and 7 bases at J; junction bases unmatched: 21. Germline lookup yields CDR1 SQVTM and CDR2 ANQGSEA. This CDR3 spans 16 amino acids. The CDR3 region has the DNA TGCAGCGCTAACCGAGGGGGAAGCGGGGGCCGCGGTGAGCAGTACTTC. Residues: CSANRGGSGGRGEQYF.

This clone was found once. The chain recombines TRBV6-6 with TRBJ1-2; a possible D gene is TRBD1 (6 bases). The CDR3 has 13 amino acids. Per the germline V gene, CDR1 is MNHNY and CDR2 is SVGAGI (reference sequence). V gave up 6 bases and J gave up 4 bases, with 12 bases separating them. DNA for the CDR3: TGTGCCAGCAGACGGGACACCCCCTATGGCTACACCTTC. Its protein product is CASRRDTPYGYTF.

This clone is classed as medium-sized (0.01 to 0.1%). This chain connects TRBV5-1 to TRBJ2-3, with D possibly being TRBD2 (5 bases). The CDR3 totals 12 residues. Per the germline V gene, CDR1 is SGHRS and CDR2 is YFSETQ. The V and J ends lost 0 bases and 11 bases respectively, with 10 bases between them. The DNA of the CDR3 is TGCGCCAGCAGCTTGGAGAGGGATGGGCAGTATTTT. It codes for CASSLERDGQYF.

A few counts support this clone. The chain couples TRBV4-2 to TRBJ1-1; D call uncertain. CDR1 LGHNA and CDR2 YNFKEQ come from the germline V gene. The CDR3 runs 13 residues. Trimming removed 2 bases at V and 11 bases at J, with 15 bases between. DNA for the CDR3: TGTGCCAGCAGCCAAAACTCAGGTAGTGTTGCTTTCTTT. Translating gives CASSQNSGSVAFF.

This clone was observed a few times. The gene calls are TRBV6-1 and TRBJ2-7, with 9 bases fitting TRBD1. Germline values: CDR1 MNHNS, CDR2 SASEGT. The CDR3 totals 15 residues. With V trimmed by 5 bases and J by 4 bases, 9 bases remained unmatched. CDR3 DNA sequence: TGTGCCAGCAGTTCCCCGGGACAGGGCAAGTACGAGCAGTACTTC. Protein: CASSSPGQGKYEQYF.

The DNA for the CDR3 is TGCGCCAGCAGCCAAGATGGGGGCAGCTCCTACGAGCAGTACTTC. Amino acids: CASSQDGGSSYEQYF. The chain is built from TRBV4-1 and TRBJ2-7; a weak D match, TRBD1 (6 bases). The germline V gene has CDR1 MGHRA and CDR2 YSYEKL. Trimming left V 0 bases short and J 0 bases short, with 9 bases between. This CDR3 is 15 amino acids long.

This clone was seen a few times. The rearrangement joins TRBV5-4 to TRBJ2-1, with unresolved D. The V and J ends lost 4 bases and 8 bases respectively, with 16 bases between them. CDR3 length: 14 residues. Germline CDR1 and CDR2: SGHNT and YYREEE (reference sequence). CDR3 in DNA: TGTGCCAGCAGCCAAGAGTACCAGTCGGATGAGCAGTTCTTC. It codes for CASSQEYQSDEQFF.

V gene TRBV5-1 combines with J gene TRBJ2-5; D possibly uses TRBD1 or TRBD2 (5 bases each). CDR1 SGHRS and CDR2 YFSETQ come from the germline V gene. The CDR3 loop spans 13 amino acids. With 1 base removed from V and 3 bases from J, the gap between germline ends came to 7 bases. CDR3 residues: CASSLMGEETQYF. CDR3 bases: TGCGCCAGCAGCTTGATGGGGGAAGAGACCCAGTACTTC.

This clone is medium-sized in the sample. The genes are TRBV5-6 and TRBJ2-1; TRBD1 matches at 10 bases. Germline CDR1 is SGHDT and CDR2 is YYEEEE. The CDR3 sequence is 15 residues long. V dropped 3 bases and J dropped 4; count of bases not matched to a gene: 4. The CDR3 here is CASSSGTGAYNEQFF. The CDR3 DNA is TGTGCCAGCAGCTCAGGGACAGGGGCATACAATGAGCAGTTCTTC. Together with reference TRBV5-6 and TRBJ2-1, the CDR3 gives the full variable domain: DAGVTQSPTHLIKTRGQQVTLRCSPKSGHDTVSWYQQALGQGPQFIFQYYEEEERQRGNFPDRFSGHQFPNYSSELNVNALLLGDSALYLCASSSGTGAYNEQFFGPGTRLTVL.

The chain recombines TRBV28 with TRBJ2-7, with D perhaps TRBD1 (5 bases). The CDR3 extends over 12 amino acids. The germline V gene encodes CDR1 MDHEN and CDR2 SYDVKM. V was shortened by 3 bases and J by 4 bases, with 7 bases between the two germline ends. CDR3 sequence (DNA): TGTGCCAGCAGTTTCAGGGTGTACGAGCAGTACTTC. This gives the protein CASSFRVYEQYF.

The chain combines TRBV2 with TRBJ2-5; TRBD1 might be the D (6 bases). Germline V CDR1 and CDR2: SNHLY, FYNNEI. The CDR3 totals 14 residues. The V end was cut by 4 bases, the J end by 4 bases, with 13 bases between. CDR3 sequence: CASSVKDRRETQYF. For the CDR3, the DNA is TGTGCCAGCAGTGTAAAGGACAGACGAGAGACCCAGTACTTC.